The T cell receptor beta chain described here comes from a study of T cell therapy after organ transplantation (dated by TCRdb to the late 2010s). Turning to the overall study: The therapy products consisted of autologous CMV-specific T cells grown in vitro for around 14 days using a peptide pool of 30 HLA class I and II CMV epitopes. Patients were given up to 6 doses of T cells at 2-week intervals and were followed for around 7 months after finishing therapy. Most of the ten patients were classed as clinical responders and two as nonresponders. The median number of CMV-specific T cells given to patients was 1.92 x 10^8, delivered over 2 to 6 intravenous infusions. Blood samples for the long-term post-therapy time point were collected 20 to 29 weeks after therapy was completed. The study was a follow-up TRBV repertoire analysis of an open-label phase I trial of autologous CMV-specific adoptive T cell therapy in solid-organ transplant recipients. Only about 85% of the 10 patients had long-term post-therapy samples available. Beyond this particular receptor, the publication reports: Fold change in CD8 clonality after therapy was inversely correlated with pretherapy clonality, suggesting that less biased repertoires were more receptive to remodeling. Assessment of confounders such as concurrent antirejection and antiviral medications was prevented by the small cohort. Before therapy, nonresponders had marked clonal expansions, and after therapy the repertoires of nonresponders changed only minimally. Reduced sample coverage from poor CD8+ T cell yield may be reflected in the few expansions detected in nonresponders. Post-therapy reconstitution appeared to include both transferred clonotypes and endogenous clonotypes not detected in the therapy products.

The germline V gene encodes CDR1 MGHRA and CDR2 YSYEKL. Relative to germline, V is missing 3 bases and J is missing 1 base, with 8 bases of the junction outside any gene match. There are 18 amino acids in the CDR3, from cysteine to phenylalanine inclusive. The entry retains the CDR3 DNA only, 54 bases that are in frame from base 1. The time point label here, explained by the study, means: 20-29 weeks after completion of therapy. The patients had received solid-organ transplants and had drug-resistant/recurrent cytomegalovirus. Some ten trial participants were chosen for repertoire analysis on the basis of the availability of post-therapy peripheral blood mononuclear cells. A BD FACSAria III was used to sort viable CD3+CD8+CD4- lymphocytes from PBMCs. The Qiagen DNeasy Kit was used to extract genomic DNA from the sorted cells. With regard to this clone: The specificity of this receptor is unknown. Base quality data are lacking; no much larger clone is found one base away.

TRB CDR3 regions were amplified from genomic DNA with the immunoSEQ two-step, bias-controlled multiplex PCR assay. An Illumina NextSeq 500 was used to sequence the CDR3 libraries. On the study's bioinformatics: The immunoSEQ Analyzer platform handled the initial alignment and bioinformatics, which included bias normalization against synthetic CDR3 analogs. V, D and J gene annotation followed the IMGT database definitions. Further TRBV analyses used VDJtools version 1.1.10 and the R package tcR version 2.2.1.11 with default settings. GLIPH analysis was done using default settings in version 1.0. For CDR3 sequences with at least 5 reads, significant changes in clonotype frequency were assessed with a 2-sided binomial test and Benjamini-Hochberg correction (alpha = 0.01). Sourced from immuneACCESS, this table was stored by TCRdb with only in-frame sequences that have V and J called. A share of the clones is absent; for the studies checked, an unresolved V gene accounts for under half, and the remainder has no known explanation. For V, J and clone size, that table is used; D and trimming come from the DNA. The sample has about 17,000 clones on record, 65% to 90% of them singletons. The ten largest account for 25% to 40% of the sample.

The chain uses TRBV4-1 and TRBJ2-2; 10 nucleotides in the junction match TRBD1. The receptor comes from a human patient who had received a solid organ transplant and had CMV disease. After a transplant, the graft donor may have provided part of the T cells. Sequenced here: CD8+ T cells from blood, sampled after autologous CMV-specific T cell therapy. CDR3 protein: CASSHSGTGDLNTGELFF. The DNA reads as follows: TGCGCCAGCAGCCACTCCGGGACAGGGGACTTGAACACCGGGGAGCTGTTTTTT.